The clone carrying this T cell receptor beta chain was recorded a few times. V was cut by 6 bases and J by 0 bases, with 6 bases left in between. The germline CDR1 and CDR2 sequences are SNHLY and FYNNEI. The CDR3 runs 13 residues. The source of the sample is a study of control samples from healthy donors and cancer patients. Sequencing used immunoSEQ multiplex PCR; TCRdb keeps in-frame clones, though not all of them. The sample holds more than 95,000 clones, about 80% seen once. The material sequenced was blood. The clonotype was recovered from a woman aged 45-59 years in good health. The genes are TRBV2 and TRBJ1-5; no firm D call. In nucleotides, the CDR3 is TGTGCCAGCAGCAGCTATAGCAATCAGCCCCAGCATTTT. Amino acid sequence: CASSSYSNQPQHF.